One and the same sample provided the 27 T cell receptor beta chains below, sequenced in a study of T-cell memory formation after mild COVID-19. TCRdb processed the 5' RACE reads anew with MiXCR; each CDR3 protein has one entry. Of approximately 260,000 distinct CDR3 sequences listed, 15% to 20% are singletons. Source material: PBMCs or a T cell subset sorted from them (not recorded which). Receptors originate from a man between 18 and 29 years old who had mild COVID-19 (a few samples of this study predate the infection). Cell type and time point are not known.

This CDR3 reads CAAHGGTGIYEQYV. The DNA for the CDR3 is TGCGCCGCCCACGGAGGGACAGGGATCTACGAGCAGTACGTC. The rearrangement joins TRBV10-1 to TRBJ2-7; 9 positions agree with TRBD1. CDR3 length: 14 residues. The germline V gene encodes CDR1 WNHNN and CDR2 SYGVQD (reference sequence). J gave up 3 bases and V 11 bases, and 11 bases lay outside the gene matches.

The V call is TRBV6-2 or TRBV6-3, the J call TRBJ2-7; D is perhaps TRBD1 (6 bases). Deletions cut 6 bases from V and 9 bases from J, with 21 bases between. The germline gives CDR1 MNHEY, CDR2 SVGEGT. This CDR3 spans 14 amino acids. The chain's CDR3 is CASRDGQSRTGQYV. The CDR3 nucleotides are TGTGCCAGCAGGGACGGACAGAGCCGAACCGGGCAGTACGTC.

The genes are TRBV7-9 and TRBJ2-3, with 9 bases that match TRBD1. This CDR3 has 15 residues. Germline assignment: CDR1 SEHNR and CDR2 FQNEAQ (reference sequence). V lost 1 base, J lost 3 bases, and 2 bases stayed unmatched. The CDR3 reads CASSLDRGRTDTQYF. In nucleotides, the CDR3 is TGTGCCAGCAGCTTAGACAGGGGGCGGACAGATACGCAGTATTTT.

V and J are TRBV3-1 and TRBJ1-1; D gene unclear. CDR1 is LGHDT and CDR2 is YNNKEL in the germline V gene (reference sequence). With 2 bases removed from V and 8 bases from J, the gap between germline ends came to 12 bases. CDR3 length: 13 amino acids. CDR3 DNA: TGTGCCAGCAGCCAAAATACGGCGGGAGAAGCTTTCTTT. Its protein product is CASSQNTAGEAFF. Looking up the rest from reference TRBV3-1 and TRBJ1-1 gives the full variable domain: DTAVSQTPKYLVTQMGNDKSIKCEQNLGHDTMYWYKQDSKKFLKIMFSYNNKELIINETVPNRFSPKSPDKAHLNLHINSLELGDSAVYFCASSQNTAGEAFFGQGTRLTVV.

The chain recombines TRBV19 with TRBJ2-7; no clear D gene. Germline V gene lookup returns CDR1 LNHDA and CDR2 SQIVND (reference sequence). V dropped 0 bases and J dropped 3 bases, with 12 bases sitting between them. The CDR3 extends over 15 amino acids. Here the CDR3 reads CASSIDRLGGYEQYF. The CDR3 region has the DNA TGTGCCAGTAGTATAGATCGGCTCGGCGGCTACGAGCAGTACTTC.

This clonotype showed up just a few times. The chain employs TRBV7-3 and TRBJ2-3; TRBD2 matches at 11 bases. The CDR3 runs to 15 residues. The V segment lost 5 bases and the J segment 4 bases; nucleotides outside the gene matches: 5. The germline V gene has CDR1 SGHTA and CDR2 FQGTGA. In nucleotides, the CDR3 is TGTGCCAGCAGCGAACTAGCGGGGGCTGCAGATACGCAGTATTTT. It encodes CASSELAGAADTQYF.

V usage is TRBV25-1 and J usage is TRBJ2-5; perhaps TRBD2 as D (5 bases). V gave up 3 bases and J gave up 4 bases, with 9 bases separating them. The CDR3 runs 13 residues. The V gene's germline CDR1 is MGHDK and CDR2 SYGVNS. The CDR3: CASSELARETQYF. In nucleotides, the CDR3 is TGTGCCAGCAGTGAGCTAGCACGAGAGACCCAGTACTTC.

The rearrangement links TRBV20-1 to TRBJ1-4; 10 bases are shared with TRBD1. The germline CDR1 and CDR2 sequences are DFQATT and SNEGSKA (reference sequence). The CDR3 is 15 residues long. The V and J ends lost 6 bases and 9 bases, in that order; junction bases with no gene match: 13. The CDR3 loop is CSAIPRDRGGKKLFF. The CDR3 DNA reads TGCAGTGCCATACCCAGGGACAGGGGAGGGAAAAAACTGTTTTTT.

The rearrangement joins TRBV20-1 to TRBJ2-3; TRBD2 agrees at 7 bases. The trim removed 5 bases at V and 2 bases at J, leaving 4 bases unmatched. The CDR3 runs 13 residues. CDR1 is DFQATT, CDR2 SNEGSKA, per germline (reference sequence). The chain's CDR3 is CSAASGHTDTQYF. CDR3 sequence (DNA): TGCAGTGCTGCTAGCGGACACACAGATACGCAGTATTTT.

This clonotype was seen more than once but under ten times. This chain joins TRBV4-1 and TRBJ2-5, with D perhaps being TRBD1 or TRBD2 (6 bases each). The CDR3 loop spans 14 amino acids. The V gene lost 3 bases and the J gene lost 5 bases, with 13 bases spanning the gap. Germline V gene sequence: CDR1 MGHRA, CDR2 YSYEKL. CDR3 nucleotides: TGCGCCAGCAGCCACCATTCGGGGGCCGAGACCCAGTACTTC. Protein sequence: CASSHHSGAETQYF.

The V call is TRBV2, the J call TRBJ2-7; possible D gene TRBD1, 6 bases. The CDR3 is 15 amino acids. Germline CDR1 reads SNHLY; CDR2 reads FYNNEI. Deletions cut 2 bases from V and 6 bases from J, with 17 bases between. CDR3 nucleotides: TGTGCCAGCAGTGAAAGACGGACAGTAACATCCGAGCAGTACTTC. Translation gives CASSERRTVTSEQYF.

This clonotype was found a few times. This chain joins TRBV27 and TRBJ2-3; D may be TRBD2 (6 bases). The CDR3 has 13 residues. The V and J ends lost 8 bases and 2 bases respectively, with 11 bases between them. CDR1 is MNHEY and CDR2 is SMNVEV in the germline V gene (reference sequence). The CDR3 bases are TGTGCCAGCGGGGGGAAGCCCACAGATACGCAGTATTTT. Its translation: CASGGKPTDTQYF.

This clonotype was observed a few times. V usage is TRBV5-1 and J usage is TRBJ2-1, with TRBD2 identical over 10 bases. Trimming cost V 4 bases and J 4 bases; bases outside gene matches: 8. The length of the CDR3 is 16 residues. Germline-derived CDR1 and CDR2 are SGHRS and YFSETQ. The DNA for the CDR3 is TGCGCCAGCAGCCGACAAAGCGGGGGGGCTTACAATGAGCAGTTCTTC. The encoded protein is CASSRQSGGAYNEQFF.

The J gene is TRBJ1-1, the V gene TRBV7-2; possible D gene TRBD1, 5 bases. Trimming stripped 1 base from V and 8 bases from J, with 11 bases between. Germline loops: CDR1 SGHTA, CDR2 FQGNSA. This CDR3 has 13 amino acids. CDR3 residues: CASSLGGRGEAFF. CDR3 nucleotides: TGTGCCAGCAGCTTAGGAGGGAGGGGAGAAGCTTTCTTT. Using reference TRBV7-2 and TRBJ1-1 for the parts outside the CDR3, the full variable domain is GAGVSQSPSNKVTEKGKDVELRCDPISGHTALYWYRQSLGQGLEFLIYFQGNSAPDKSGLPSDRFSAERTGGSVSTLTIQRTQQEDSAVYLCASSLGGRGEAFFGQGTRLTVV.

This clonotype was counted between two and nine times. The chain uses TRBV28 and TRBJ1-5, with 10 positions matching TRBD1. This CDR3 comprises 16 residues. With V trimmed by 7 bases and J by 3 bases, 9 bases remained unmatched. Germline-derived CDR1 and CDR2 are MDHEN and SYDVKM. CDR3 loop: CASKPPGQGFNQPQHF. DNA for the CDR3: TGTGCCAGCAAACCTCCGGGACAGGGGTTCAATCAGCCCCAGCATTTT.

This clonotype was seen more than once but under ten times. The chain has TRBV5-6 and TRBJ2-7, with 7 bases identical to TRBD2. The CDR3 has 14 amino acids. V lost 6 bases, J lost 3 bases, and 9 bases stayed unmatched. Germline CDR1 and CDR2: SGHDT and YYEEEE. Here the CDR3 reads CASTLGTMYYEQYF. As DNA, the CDR3 is TGTGCCAGCACCCTGGGGACTATGTACTACGAGCAGTACTTC.

V is TRBV4-3 and J is TRBJ1-3; D might be TRBD1 (6 bases). Germline lookup yields CDR1 LGHNA and CDR2 YSLEER. The CDR3 sequence is 15 residues long. Trimming cost V 1 base and J 4 bases, with 11 bases left between them. CDR3 residues: CASSQGSGVGNTIYF. The CDR3 DNA follows: TGCGCCAGCAGCCAAGGTTCAGGGGTCGGAAACACCATATATTTT.

V and J are TRBV28 and TRBJ1-1, with 7 bases lining up with TRBD1. Germline values: CDR1 MDHEN, CDR2 SYDVKM. The CDR3 is 17 residues long. V lost 2 bases, J lost 2 bases, and 11 bases stayed unmatched. CDR3 protein: CASSLLGGEDQNTEAFF. The CDR3 region has the DNA TGTGCCAGCAGTTTACTAGGGGGCGAGGATCAAAACACTGAAGCTTTCTTT.

V gene TRBV28 combines with J gene TRBJ1-6, with 8 bases aligning to TRBD1. V shed 7 bases and J 8 bases; nucleotides not matched to a gene: 7. Germline V CDR1 and CDR2: MDHEN, SYDVKM. The CDR3 runs 14 residues. This CDR3 reads CASMRQGLHSPLHF. In DNA, the CDR3 is TGTGCCAGCATGCGACAGGGGCTGCATTCACCCCTCCACTTT.

This clonotype came up many times. V and J are TRBV28 and TRBJ1-5; 7 bases agree with TRBD1. The CDR3 consists of 13 residues. V shed 6 bases and J 3 bases; nucleotides not matched to a gene: 2. In germline, CDR1 is MDHEN, CDR2 SYDVKM. CDR3 in DNA: TGTGCCAGCAGACAGGGGAACAATCAGCCCCAGCATTTT. This codes for CASRQGNNQPQHF.

The table lists this clonotype with a few counts. J is TRBJ2-1 and V is TRBV6-1; TRBD2 aligns across 9 bases. The CDR3 is made up of 15 amino acids. In germline, CDR1 is MNHNS, CDR2 SASEGT. V gave up 8 bases and J gave up 7 bases; unmatched junction bases: 12. The DNA of the CDR3 is TGTGCCAGCTGGACCGGAGGAAGCGGGGGGAATGAGCAGTTCTTC. It specifies CASWTGGSGGNEQFF.

This clonotype was observed a handful of times. The chain joins TRBV6-5 to TRBJ1-1; D not certain. CDR1 MNHEY and CDR2 SVGAGI come from the germline V gene. The CDR3 is made up of 15 amino acids. V lost 5 bases and J lost 4, with 17 bases in between. As DNA, the CDR3 is TGTGCCAGCAGTCGGTCGAGAGGAGGTGGCACTGAAGCTTTCTTT. Its protein is CASSRSRGGGTEAFF.

This clonotype was picked up a small number of times. The V call is TRBV28, the J call TRBJ1-4, with D possibly being TRBD1 (5 bases). Per germline, CDR1 MDHEN and CDR2 SYDVKM. This CDR3 has 14 amino acids. V was shortened by 3 bases and J by 8 bases, with 13 bases between the two germline ends. The CDR3 is CASSLWQGGEKLFF. CDR3 DNA sequence: TGTGCCAGCAGTTTGTGGCAGGGAGGGGAAAAACTGTTTTTT.

This clonotype was seen only a few times. V is TRBV5-1 and J is TRBJ2-3; D gene uncertain. Germline loops: CDR1 SGHRS, CDR2 YFSETQ. CDR3 length equals 18 residues. Trimming pared 0 bases from V and 0 bases from J, leaving 17 bases between. CDR3 residues: CASSLGVGYGASTDTQYF. For the CDR3, the DNA is TGCGCCAGCAGCTTGGGAGTCGGGTATGGAGCAAGCACAGATACGCAGTATTTT. The full variable domain, with the rest looked up from reference TRBV5-1 and TRBJ2-3, is KAGVTQTPRYLIKTRGQQVTLSCSPISGHRSVSWYQQTPGQGLQFLFEYFSETQRNKGNFPGRFSGRQFSNSRSEMNVSTLELGDSALYLCASSLGVGYGASTDTQYFGPGTRLTVL.

This clonotype appeared a few times. The V gene is TRBV9, the J gene TRBJ2-5; D possibly uses TRBD1 or TRBD2 (6 bases each). V lost 0 bases, J lost 1 base, and 10 bases lay in between. Germline V gene lookup returns CDR1 SGDLS and CDR2 YYNGEE. The CDR3 length is 15 residues. CDR3 in amino acids: CASSVGGGPQETQYF. CDR3 in DNA: TGTGCCAGCAGCGTAGGAGGGGGGCCCCAAGAGACCCAGTACTTC.

V gene TRBV6-5 combines with J gene TRBJ2-5; D is uncertain. In germline, CDR1 is MNHEY, CDR2 SVGAGI. This CDR3 contains 14 residues. V was shortened by 6 bases and J by 1 base, with 12 bases between the two germline ends. The CDR3: CASRITFSQETQYF. CDR3 bases: TGTGCCAGCAGAATTACTTTCTCCCAAGAGACCCAGTACTTC.

The chain has TRBV5-4 and TRBJ2-7, with a possible D match to TRBD1 (6 bases). There are 17 residues in the CDR3. V dropped 2 bases and J dropped 3 bases, with 21 bases sitting between them. Germline CDR1 SGHNT, CDR2 YYREEE (reference sequence). The CDR3 DNA is TGTGCCAGCAGCTTTAAGGCAGCAGGGGATAATTACTACGAGCAGTACTTC. Translating gives CASSFKAAGDNYYEQYF.